Listed here are 23 T cell receptor beta chains from one sample, sequenced in a study of beta chain features in type 1 diabetes. Study-wide findings and caveats: Researchers report that Type 1 diabetes patients had moderately but significantly shorter TCRB CDR3s across all four CD4+ subsets.

Which antigens these TCRs recognize remains unknown. Expressed TCRB transcripts were sequenced after all isolated RNA was converted to cDNA. Using immunoSEQ multiplex PCR, the repertoire was profiled, and TCRdb retains in-frame clones only, with some absent. The data show about 180,000 clones, around 8% seen once. The sequenced sample was central memory CD4+ T cells from blood. Source of these receptors: a woman between 40 and 55 years old with type 1 diabetes.

This clone was seen only a few times. V gene TRBV4-2 combines with J gene TRBJ1-2; tentatively, D is TRBD1 (5 bases). CDR1 is LGHNA and CDR2 is YNFKEQ in the germline V gene. With 5 bases removed from V and 4 bases from J, the gap between germline ends came to 11 bases. This CDR3 has 13 residues. The CDR3 here is CASSLETGYGYTF. CDR3 sequence (DNA): TGTGCCAGCAGCTTGGAAACAGGCTATGGCTACACCTTC.

This chain links TRBV7-2 with TRBJ1-1; a weak D match, TRBD1 (5 bases). V dropped 0 bases and J dropped 10 bases, with 15 bases sitting between them. There are 14 residues in the CDR3. Germline CDR1 SGHTA, CDR2 FQGNSA. The CDR3 region is CASSLAGREVRAFF. As DNA, the CDR3 is TGTGCCAGCAGCTTAGCAGGCAGGGAGGTACGAGCTTTCTTT.

This clone was observed at least ten times. The chain couples TRBV7-2 to TRBJ2-1; the match to TRBD2 covers 13 bases. Germline assignment: CDR1 SGHTA and CDR2 FQGNSA. The length of the CDR3 is 16 residues. V was clipped by 5 bases and J by 7 bases; unmatched bases: 8. CDR3 residues: CASSPRTSGSGNEQFF. In nucleotides, the CDR3 is TGTGCCAGCAGCCCACGGACTAGCGGGAGTGGAAATGAGCAGTTCTTC.

The table lists this clone with a few counts. The rearrangement joins TRBV28 to TRBJ1-6, with 11 bases lining up with TRBD1. Germline values: CDR1 MDHEN, CDR2 SYDVKM. With V trimmed by 6 bases and J by 4 bases, 5 bases remained unmatched. The CDR3 extends over 16 amino acids. This CDR3 is CASSRTGGGYNSPLHF. The DNA for the CDR3 is TGTGCCAGCAGCAGGACAGGGGGCGGATATAATTCACCCCTCCACTTT.

This clone was observed a handful of times. The sample has other DNA sequences that encode this CDR3 too. The V and J genes are TRBV7-2 and TRBJ1-1, with TRBD1 matching 7 bases. Per the germline V gene, CDR1 is SGHTA and CDR2 is FQGNSA. The CDR3 consists of 13 residues. The V gene end was trimmed by 4 bases and the J gene end by 5 bases; junction bases not matched to a gene: 4. CDR3 nucleotide sequence: TGTGCCAGCAGCTCGCCACAGGGGACTGAAGCTTTCTTT. Its protein is CASSSPQGTEAFF.

This clone appeared many times. The chain carries TRBV7-3 and TRBJ2-1; 9 bases agree with TRBD2. The CDR3 runs to 12 residues. V lost 2 bases to trimming and J lost 16 bases; unmatched junction nucleotides: 6. Germline V gene data show CDR1 as SGHTA and CDR2 as FQGTGA. CDR3 in amino acids: CASSLGSGSHFF. The CDR3 nucleotides read TGTGCCAGCAGCTTAGGTAGCGGGAGTCATTTCTTC. Full variable domain (rest looked up from reference TRBV7-3 and TRBJ2-1): GAGVSQTPSNKVTEKGKYVELRCDPISGHTALYWYRQSLGQGPEFLIYFQGTGAADDSGLPNDRFFAVRPEGSVSTLKIQRTERGDSAVYLCASSLGSGSHFFGPGTRLTVL.

This clone was counted a few times. Other DNA sequences from this sample encode an identical CDR3 as well. This chain links TRBV7-2 with TRBJ1-2, with 7 bases matching TRBD1. This CDR3 spans 14 amino acids. Per germline, CDR1 SGHTA and CDR2 FQGNSA. Losses at the gene ends were 1 base for V and 4 bases for J; bases not matched to a gene: 3. Here the CDR3 DNA reads TGTGCCAGCAGCTTAGGACAGGGCAGCTATGGCTACACCTTC. Translated: CASSLGQGSYGYTF.

The CDR3 protein is CASSSESNPTPLHF. Here the CDR3 DNA reads TGTGCCAGCAGTTCTGAGTCTAATCCTACACCCCTCCACTTT. This chain uses TRBV28 with TRBJ1-6; D is undetermined. V lost 4 bases and J 11 bases, leaving 15 bases between the germline ends. Germline V lookup: CDR1 MDHEN, CDR2 SYDVKM. There are 14 residues in the CDR3.

Ten or more counts support this clone. This sequence joins TRBV7-9 and TRBJ1-5, with 10 positions matching TRBD1. The CDR3 spans 15 residues. Germline CDR1 is SEHNR and CDR2 is FQNEAQ (reference sequence). The V segment lost 5 bases and the J segment 5 bases; nucleotides outside the gene matches: 6. CDR3 residues: CASSTDRGPDQPQHF. Written as DNA, the CDR3 is TGTGCCAGCAGCACTGACAGGGGGCCGGATCAGCCCCAGCATTTT. Together with reference TRBV7-9 and TRBJ1-5, the CDR3 gives the full variable domain: DTGVSQNPRHKITKRGQNVTFRCDPISEHNRLYWYRQTLGQGPEFLTYFQNEAQLEKSRLLSDRFSAERPKGSFSTLEIQRTEQGDSAMYLCASSTDRGPDQPQHFGDGTRLSIL.

The rearrangement links TRBV6-1 to TRBJ2-7, with TRBD1 matching over 7 bases. From germline, CDR1 is MNHNS and CDR2 SASEGT. V lost 8 bases to trimming and J lost 3 bases; unmatched junction nucleotides: 7. The CDR3 loop spans 13 amino acids. The CDR3 nucleotides read TGTGCCAGCCAGACAGGGACGGGCTACGAGCAGTACTTC. Its translation is CASQTGTGYEQYF.

In its sample, this clone was seen many times. V is TRBV5-6 and J is TRBJ2-3, with a tentative D call TRBD1 (5 bases). This CDR3 is 16 amino acids long. Germline CDR1 and CDR2: SGHDT and YYEEEE. V lost 0 bases and J lost 4, with 15 bases in between. CDR3 DNA: TGTGCCAGCAGCTTGGCCGGTCAGGGTGGGGCAGATACGCAGTATTTT. Protein product: CASSLAGQGGADTQYF. The complete variable domain, with remaining parts taken from reference TRBV5-6 and TRBJ2-3, reads DAGVTQSPTHLIKTRGQQVTLRCSPKSGHDTVSWYQQALGQGPQFIFQYYEEEERQRGNFPDRFSGHQFPNYSSELNVNALLLGDSALYLCASSLAGQGGADTQYFGPGTRLTVL.

This clone was detected many times. V gene TRBV4-3 combines with J gene TRBJ2-7; 8 nucleotides line up with TRBD1. In germline, CDR1 is LGHNA, CDR2 YSLEER. The CDR3 totals 14 residues. The V and J ends lost 4 bases and 6 bases, in that order; junction bases with no gene match: 8. CDR3 bases: TGCGCCAGCAGCCGGACGACAGGGGCCGGCGAGCAGTACTTC. This gives the protein CASSRTTGAGEQYF.

The chain uses TRBV7-3 and TRBJ2-5; maybe TRBD2 (5 bases). This CDR3 is built from 13 residues. Trimming shortened V by 3 bases and J by 5 bases, and 10 bases separated the two germline ends. Per germline, CDR1 SGHTA and CDR2 FQGTGA. The CDR3 nucleotides are TGTGCCAGCAGCTTCGGACGAGGGGAGACCCAGTACTTC. Protein: CASSFGRGETQYF.

The chain couples TRBV7-2 to TRBJ1-6; 9 positions match TRBD1. Per the germline V gene, CDR1 is SGHTA and CDR2 is FQGNSA. There are 14 residues in the CDR3. V lost 5 bases, J lost 10 bases, and 6 bases stayed unmatched. CDR3 in DNA: TGTGCCAGCAGCGCCACAGGGGGCACCTCACCCCTCCACTTT. It codes for CASSATGGTSPLHF.

This chain links TRBV19 with TRBJ2-1; TRBD1 might be the D (6 bases). The V end lost 8 bases, the J end lost 9 bases, and 23 bases lay between the germline ends. The germline V gene has CDR1 LNHDA and CDR2 SQIVND (reference sequence). This CDR3 region has 15 residues. The CDR3 DNA reads as TGTGCCAGTCACCTACAGGGTAACGTCTTGAGTGAGCAGTTCTTC. Amino acid sequence: CASHLQGNVLSEQFF.

V usage is TRBV19 and J usage is TRBJ1-1, with 8 bases fitting TRBD1. The CDR3 runs to 11 residues. J was trimmed by 8 bases and V by 8 bases; bases with no gene match: 4. Germline loops: CDR1 LNHDA, CDR2 SQIVND (reference sequence). This CDR3 reads CASYRDREAFF. The DNA for the CDR3 is TGTGCCAGTTACCGGGACAGGGAAGCTTTCTTT.

In the case of this clone: Within the sample, other DNA sequences also encode this same CDR3. The CDR3 sequence is CASSFGDTEAFF. In nucleotides, the CDR3 is TGTGCCAGCAGCTTCGGGGACACTGAAGCTTTCTTT. The chain recombines TRBV7-9 with TRBJ1-1, with D unclear. V gave up 3 bases and J gave up 3 bases, with 5 bases separating them. The CDR3 loop spans 12 amino acids. Per the germline V gene, CDR1 is SEHNR and CDR2 is FQNEAQ (reference sequence).

In regard to this clone: One end of the junction does not line up with germline, which may come from a read error. This sequence joins TRBV19 and TRBJ1-5; D perhaps matches TRBD1 (5 bases). The germline gives CDR1 LNHDA, CDR2 SQIVND (reference sequence). CDR3 size: 14 residues. The DNA for the CDR3 is TGTGCCACTAGTGGGGGAGGACTCAATCAGCCCCAGCATTTT. It encodes CATSGGGLNQPQHF.

This clone was recorded many times. The chain has TRBV5-1 and TRBJ2-1, with TRBD1 matching over 10 bases. The CDR3 is 13 residues long. Germline trimming cut 4 bases from V and 9 bases from J; bases unmatched to any gene: 4. CDR1 and CDR2 (germline): SGHRS, YFSETQ. CDR3 region: CASSPGQGGEQFF. Here the CDR3 DNA reads TGCGCCAGCAGCCCTGGACAGGGGGGTGAGCAGTTCTTC.

This clone was seen ten or more times. CDR3 DNA: TGTGCCAGCAGCTTAGACGCACAGGCCACAGATACGCAGTATTTT. It encodes CASSLDAQATDTQYF. This chain uses TRBV7-2 with TRBJ2-3; D possibly corresponds to TRBD1 (5 bases). The V gene lost 1 base and the J gene lost 2 bases, with 10 bases spanning the gap. The CDR3 sequence is 15 residues long. CDR1 is SGHTA and CDR2 is FQGNSA in the germline V gene.

This sequence joins TRBV6-6 and TRBJ2-1, with 9 bases aligning to TRBD2. The CDR3 loop spans 15 amino acids. V lost 7 bases to trimming and J lost 7 bases; unmatched junction nucleotides: 11. Germline CDR1 reads MNHNY; CDR2 reads SVGAGI (reference sequence). CDR3 in amino acids: CASNLAGVSGNEQFF. The CDR3 nucleotides are TGTGCCAGCAATTTAGCGGGAGTAAGCGGAAATGAGCAGTTCTTC.

The J gene is TRBJ1-2, the V gene TRBV28; TRBD1 might be the D (5 bases). The germline CDR1 and CDR2 sequences are MDHEN and SYDVKM. V lost 10 bases and J lost 4, with 13 bases in between. CDR3 length equals 12 residues. The CDR3: CATQPGPYGYTF. CDR3 bases: TGTGCCACCCAACCAGGGCCCTATGGCTACACCTTC.

This clone was detected a few times. The chain recombines TRBV4-3 with TRBJ1-2; possibly TRBD1 for D (5 bases). The CDR3 is 15 residues long. Germline CDR1 is LGHNA and CDR2 is YSLEER. V gave up 0 bases and J gave up 6 bases, with 14 bases separating them. The DNA of the CDR3 is TGCGCCAGCAGCCAAGATCACCAGGGCGGTAATGGCTACACCTTC. Translating it yields CASSQDHQGGNGYTF.